Sequencing of this T cell receptor (beta chain) was carried out in a study of cytomegalovirus exposure and HLA in healthy donors. General study results and limits: Association with HLA alleles at 0.05 false discovery rate was found for 16,951 TCR beta sequences in a later analysis. Presence/absence analysis assumed near-uniform sequencing depth across donors.

The germline V gene has CDR1 LGHNA and CDR2 YSLEER. V dropped 0 bases and J dropped 9; count of bases not matched to a gene: 10. This CDR3 is 16 amino acids long. The donors were healthy bone marrow donors. In the PCR, 60 Vbeta and 13 Jbeta primers were used. TCRdb keeps only in-frame clones here, not all; method: immunoSEQ multiplex PCR. The table shows more than 100,000 clones, with roughly 80% occurring only once. This clone turned up a few times. Its antigen is undetermined. Sequencing was carried out using PBMCs. The chain carries TRBV4-3 and TRBJ2-1, with TRBD1 identical over 8 bases. The sequence derives from a female donor in good health and CMV-seropositive. CDR3 sequence: CASSQDQGQGLREQFF. DNA of the CDR3: TGCGCCAGCAGCCAAGATCAAGGACAGGGACTTCGTGAGCAGTTCTTC.